The next 9 T cell receptor beta chains were all read from a single sample in a study of shared clonotypes between healthy human individuals. The table came from immunoSEQ multiplex PCR; TCRdb's copy has only in-frame clones and leaves some out. The sample carries 2 million to 2.5 million clones, just over 90% recorded once. Sequenced input: naive CD4+ T cells from PBMCs. The subset: CD45RA+ positively selected. These receptors all stem from a man aged 18-30 years in good health. Some clones in this sample may be carry-over from other donors' samples.

The chain uses TRBV6-6 and TRBJ1-4, with 7 bases that match TRBD1. Trimming at V came to 6 bases and at J to 7 bases, leaving 5 bases not matched to a gene. Germline lookup yields CDR1 MNHNY and CDR2 SVGAGI (reference sequence). CDR3 length: 13 residues. In DNA form, the CDR3 reads TGTGCCAGCAGCCCTGGGACAGCTGAAAAACTGTTTTTT. Protein sequence: CASSPGTAEKLFF.

The chain joins TRBV5-1 to TRBJ2-1; D is perhaps TRBD1 (5 bases). CDR3 length: 14 residues. V was pared by 6 bases and J by 2 bases, with 12 bases between. Germline CDR1 reads SGHRS; CDR2 reads YFSETQ. Here the CDR3 reads CASKGAVAYNEQFF. The DNA of the CDR3 is TGCGCCAGCAAAGGGGCGGTCGCCTACAATGAGCAGTTCTTC.

The rearrangement links TRBV5-1 to TRBJ2-1, with TRBD2 matching over 8 bases. Germline CDR1 and CDR2: SGHRS and YFSETQ. V shed 5 bases and J 10 bases; nucleotides not matched to a gene: 8. This CDR3 spans 13 amino acids. The CDR3 region is CASSSAGGYEQFF. CDR3 in DNA: TGCGCCAGCAGTTCGGCGGGAGGCTACGAGCAGTTCTTC. Full variable domain (missing parts from reference TRBV5-1 and TRBJ2-1): KAGVTQTPRYLIKTRGQQVTLSCSPISGHRSVSWYQQTPGQGLQFLFEYFSETQRNKGNFPGRFSGRQFSNSRSEMNVSTLELGDSALYLCASSSAGGYEQFFGPGTRLTVL.

The chain recombines TRBV15 with TRBJ1-2; D gene unclear. The CDR3 totals 13 residues. Germline CDR1 LNHNV, CDR2 YYDKDF (reference sequence). The ends were cut back, 0 bases at V and 8 bases at J, with 10 bases in the middle. Here the CDR3 reads CATSREKGRGYTF. The DNA for the CDR3 is TGTGCCACCAGCAGAGAAAAAGGGCGGGGCTACACCTTC.

The chain is built from TRBV30 and TRBJ1-5; 9 bases align to TRBD1. With V trimmed by 1 base and J by 6 bases, 1 base remained unmatched. The V gene's germline CDR1 is GTSNPN and CDR2 SVGIG (reference sequence). This CDR3 region has 13 residues. This CDR3 is CAWSEQGAQPQHF. CDR3 in DNA: TGTGCCTGGAGTGAACAGGGGGCTCAGCCCCAGCATTTT.

This chain links TRBV5-4 with TRBJ2-5; 7 bases agree with TRBD2. The CDR3 extends over 17 amino acids. V lost 4 bases, J lost 4 bases, and 16 bases stayed unmatched. CDR1 and CDR2 from the germline V gene are SGHNT and YYREEE (reference sequence). CDR3 amino acids: CASSARTGGRSGETQYF. As DNA, the CDR3 is TGTGCCAGCAGCGCCCGCACTGGCGGGAGATCAGGAGAGACCCAGTACTTC.

This clone has just one count. This chain links TRBV5-6 with TRBJ2-7, with D perhaps TRBD2 (5 bases). The V gene lost 1 base and the J gene lost 0 bases, with 14 bases spanning the gap. CDR1 is SGHDT, CDR2 YYEEEE, per germline. This CDR3 spans 16 amino acids. CDR3 sequence: CASSLSRNGNSYEQYF. The DNA of the CDR3 is TGTGCCAGCAGCTTGTCGAGGAACGGGAACTCCTACGAGCAGTACTTC.

The J gene is TRBJ1-1, the V gene TRBV29-1, with a tentative D call TRBD1 (5 bases). With 0 bases removed from V and 7 bases from J, the gap between germline ends came to 12 bases. The CDR3 is 13 amino acids. Germline CDR1 reads SQVTM; CDR2 reads ANQGSEA. The CDR3 reads CSVEEPRAVEAFF. CDR3 nucleotides: TGCAGCGTTGAAGAGCCCAGGGCCGTTGAAGCTTTCTTT.

V is TRBV29-1 and J is TRBJ2-3; D is unclear. There are 14 residues in the CDR3. V was shortened by 4 bases and J by 1 base, with 12 bases between the two germline ends. Per the germline V gene, CDR1 is SQVTM and CDR2 is ANQGSEA. The CDR3: CSVGGYVGTDTQYF. The CDR3 coding sequence is TGCAGCGTTGGGGGTTATGTCGGCACAGATACGCAGTATTTT.